These T cell receptor beta chains were read from a single sample in a study of blood T cells in healthy people across ages. TCRdb re-analysed the 5' RACE reads in MiXCR, keeping a single row per CDR3 protein. The sample consists of around 1.5 million distinct CDR3 sequences, about 43% of them appearing once. Sequencing used blood. Every receptor here comes from a woman aged 18-29 years in good health. Each CDR3 is given with its conserved first and last residue. The D gene is left open where the match is weak. The listing skips clone size in some rows; elsewhere it reads once, few, many or a size class.

few | TRBJ1-2 | TRBV7-6 | NA | TGTGCCAGCAGCTTAGCTGCGGGTCACTATGGCTACACCTTC | CASSLAAGHYGYTF
NA | TRBJ2-6 | TRBV25-1 | NA | TGTGCCAGCACCTACTCAGGTGGGGCCAACGTCCTGACTTTC | CASTYSGGANVLTF
NA | TRBJ1-6 | TRBV28 | NA | TGTGCCAGCAGTCCGATGACAGGACCTTGGTCACCCCTCCACTTT | CASSPMTGPWSPLHF
few | TRBJ2-1 | TRBV12-3/TRBV12-4 | TRBD2 | TGTGCCAGCAGTTCTTCTCTAACAGGGTCGCTGGCGGGAGGGCCTCCTGAGCAGTTCTTC | CASSSSLTGSLAGGPPEQFF
NA | TRBJ2-7 | TRBV27 | TRBD2 | TGTGCCAGCAGTTCGGGGACTAGCGGAGCCAATGAGCAGTACTTC | CASSSGTSGANEQYF
NA | TRBJ1-3 | TRBV6-6 | NA | TGTGCCAGCAGCTTAGCTACAGGCTCTGGAAACACCATATATTTT | CASSLATGSGNTIYF
many | TRBJ2-3 | TRBV7-2 | NA | TGTGCCAGCAGCTTCCCTAGCACAGATACGCAGTATTTT | CASSFPSTDTQYF
few | TRBJ2-7 | TRBV7-9 | NA | TGTGCCAGCAGGAGAGCAGGGAACCCCTACGAGCAGTACTTC | CASRRAGNPYEQYF
NA | TRBJ1-2 | TRBV20-1 | TRBD1 | TGCAGTGCCGCACAGGGGCGCGACTACACCTTC | CSAAQGRDYTF
few | TRBJ2-7 | TRBV10-3 | NA | TGTGCCATAGGGGGAGCGGGGCCCTACAATGAGCAGTACTTC | CAIGGAGPYNEQYF
few | TRBJ2-7 | TRBV29-1 | NA | TGCAGCGGACAACTAGACTACGAGCAGTACTTC | CSGQLDYEQYF